The clone carrying this TCR beta chain has more than one count but fewer than ten. The table came from immunoSEQ multiplex PCR; TCRdb's copy has only in-frame clones and leaves some out. The sample carries 50,000 to 65,000 clones, over 80% recorded once. This CDR3 has 15 amino acids. Trimming cost V 2 bases and J 0 bases, with 9 bases left between them. From germline, CDR1 is SGHTS and CDR2 YDEGEE. This specimen belongs to a study of blood T cell repertoires in COVID-19. The overall study: Spain, Italy and the United States supplied samples that represented acute and convalescent COVID-19.

The sequence derives from a man in his 70s with acute or convalescent COVID-19. Source material: peripheral blood. The gene calls are TRBV5-8 and TRBJ1-5, with no clear D. The chain's CDR3 is CASSFRGYSNQPQHF. CDR3 DNA: TGTGCCAGCAGCTTCAGAGGATATAGCAATCAGCCCCAGCATTTT.